The following is a TCR beta chain sequence with its context. Its specific antigen is unknown. Per-base quality was not reported, and no clone a single base away is much larger than it. This specimen belongs to a study of T cells after yellow fever vaccination (dated by TCRdb to about 2019). Looking at the study overall: The SMART-Seq v4 Ultra Low Input RNA kit was used to prepare libraries from fractions with low cell numbers. The cohort comprised two healthy male donors, one aged 18 to 30 and one aged 30 to 40 years. To follow T-cell clones before and after primary and booster YFV17D yellow fever vaccination, bulk TCR alpha and beta repertoires were sequenced over time. Blood samples were taken at several timepoints before and after primary and secondary immunization, and bulk PBMC replicates and cell subsets were isolated.

Overall study outcomes, separate from this receptor: The secondary T-cell response was weaker than the primary response but faster, peaking on day 5 instead of day 15. Computational filtering was needed because FACS-sorted repertoires could contain abundant contaminating clonotypes from the bulk population. A small fraction of clonotypes showed up in both the CD4 and CD8 compartments, probably as a result of convergent recombination. After the booster, most clones that had expanded after primary vaccination were detected again (around 96% of CD4 and roughly nine tenths of CD8), suggesting broad maintenance of memory. Because the study included only two donors, the extent to which the findings can be generalized is limited.

Reading from cysteine to phenylalanine, the CDR3 counts 15 amino acids. CDR3 DNA is the only sequence kept; it has 45 bases, read in frame from the first base. V is shortened by 1 base, J by 2 bases, and the region joining them spans 8 bases. For CDR1 and CDR2, the germline V gene (reference sequence) lists SEHNR and FQNEAQ. The data were produced on an Illumina NovaSeq 6000. TCR cDNA was synthesized by 5'RACE template switching, through which a universal primer site and unique molecular identifiers were introduced. Priming for cDNA synthesis came from both the TCR alpha and TCR beta constant segments. Two PCR steps were used to amplify libraries, with sample barcodes and sequencing adapters being added in the second step. Sequencing of libraries was done on Illumina HiSeq 2500 (2x100 bp) or NovaSeq (2x150 bp). The study's processing was this. Reads were demultiplexed and collapsed into UMI consensus sequences with MIGEC, and V(D)J alignment was performed with MiXCR. Clonotypes responding to the vaccine were identified with edgeR on replicate PBMC samples, with the criteria of FDR below 0.01 and a log2 fold change above 5 up to day 15. Each bulk clonotype received a CD4 or CD8 identity based on whether the sequenced CD4 or CD8 repertoire contained that clonotype at higher abundance. TCRdb passed the public sequencing reads through fastp at Q25 and MiXCR, retaining productive beta sequences. Rows with one shared CDR3 protein collapse into an entry with the most common genes and DNA. The authors' filters were not applied to this entry. The sample has some 390,000 distinct CDR3 sequences on record, around 19% of them singletons. Roughly 19% of the sample comes from the top ten.

Sample treatment or condition, as interpreted from the label and publication: live attenuated yellow fever vaccine strain. At each blood-draw timepoint, two biological replicates of bulk PBMCs were obtained. PBMCs were isolated from peripheral blood using a standard Ficoll-Paque protocol. TriZol was used to extract RNA from bulk PBMCs, from CD4 and CD8 fractions, and from dextramer-positive and dextramer-negative fractions. Source: PBMCs, taken before the yellow fever booster vaccination. Rearrangement joined TRBV7-9 to TRBJ2-2; the D gene remains uncertain. The origin of this receptor is a man aged 18 to 29 who received the YFV17D yellow fever vaccine. The CDR3 here reads CASSLGPENTGELFF. The nucleotide sequence is TGTGCCAGCAGCTTAGGCCCCGAAAACACCGGGGAGCTGTTTTTT.